This T cell receptor beta chain was captured in a study of blood T cell repertoires in COVID-19 (dated by TCRdb to 2020 to 2022). For the wider study: Collaborator samples came from the United States, Italy and Spain and covered acute and convalescent phases of COVID-19. The material from the prospective study consisted of cDNA or gDNA derived from T cells, B-cell-depleted T cells, or PBMCs. The dataset comprised deeply sampled blood TCRbeta repertoires from subjects exposed to, actively infected with, or recovered from COVID-19. The repertoires were released in a freely available public database meant as a resource for research on the immune response to SARS-CoV-2. Samples were obtained from the ongoing ImmuneRACE study (first 160 participants) and from some 1,300 subjects provided by 6 global collaborators. Sample metadata almost always included a de-identified subject ID, COVID-19 status, age in years and sex. Where available, HLA class I and class II types were taken from metadata supplied by the sample provider and were not determined by assay-based typing.

Paper-wide results and their limitations: The quantity of clinical and demographic metadata differed by source and by participant and was supplied without curation.

In Seattle, one collaborating source enrolled patients while the infection was active and tracked those patients longitudinally over the course of disease. Whole blood was collected in K2EDTA tubes by collaborating institutions according to the institutions' own protocols. For TCRbeta analysis, collaborators shipped samples in one of three forms: frozen whole blood, isolated PBMCs, or DNA extracted from either of those sample types. With regard to this clone: The antigen this receptor binds is unknown. It has no much larger one-base neighbor in the sample; base qualities were not kept.

TCRbeta CDR3 regions were amplified from genomic DNA using the immunoSEQ Assay, a bias-controlled multiplex PCR. The paper's processing steps were these. The number of nucleated cells in each sample was estimated from the amplification of reference gene primers within the assay. Sequence reads were collapsed and filtered to measure the absolute abundance of every unique TCRbeta CDR3 rearrangement. For each sample, productive Simpson clonality was calculated by taking the square root of Simpson's diversity index across productive rearrangements. TCRdb stores this immuneACCESS table with in-frame sequences only. Part of the clones is absent; in the studies checked, under half of the shortfall reflects unresolved V genes, and no reason is known for the rest. For V, J and clone size, that table is used; D and trimming come from the DNA. The sample table contains tens of thousands of clones; only one count was recorded for 90% of them. The ten biggest clones cover about 6.3% of the sample.

Sample: peripheral blood. The TCR originated in a man between 18 and 35 years old with COVID-19, enrolled during active disease.

This receptor has the CDR3 CAWDRSYEQYF. The sequenced DNA is TGTGCCTGGGACAGATCCTACGAGCAGTACTTC. Here the chain combines TRBV30 and TRBJ2-7; the D segment could be TRBD1, given 5 matching bases. CDR1 and CDR2, per the germline V gene (reference sequence), are GTSNPN and SVGIG. Including the terminal cysteine and phenylalanine, the CDR3 comprises 11 residues. The CDR3 DNA has 33 bases and is translated from base 1. V was cut back by 5 bases and J by 1 base, leaving a gap of 6 bases between them.